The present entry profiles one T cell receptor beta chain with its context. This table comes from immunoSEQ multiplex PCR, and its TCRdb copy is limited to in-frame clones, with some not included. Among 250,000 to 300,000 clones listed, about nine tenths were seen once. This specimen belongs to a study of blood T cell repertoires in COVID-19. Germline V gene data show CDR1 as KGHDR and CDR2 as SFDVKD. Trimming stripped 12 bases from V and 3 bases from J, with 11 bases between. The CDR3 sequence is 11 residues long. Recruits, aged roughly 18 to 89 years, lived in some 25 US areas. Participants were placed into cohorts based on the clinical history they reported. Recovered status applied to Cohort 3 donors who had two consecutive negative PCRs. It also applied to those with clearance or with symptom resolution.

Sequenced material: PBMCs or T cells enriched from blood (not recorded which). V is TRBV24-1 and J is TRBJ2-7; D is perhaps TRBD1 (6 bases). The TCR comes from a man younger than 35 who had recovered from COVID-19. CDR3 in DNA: TGTGCCCCCCAGGGGATCTACGAGCAGTACTTC. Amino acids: CAPQGIYEQYF.